The 18 T cell receptor beta chains below come from one sample, sequenced in a study of cytomegalovirus exposure and HLA in healthy donors. Use of 60 Vbeta and 13 Jbeta primers characterized the PCR. Method: immunoSEQ multiplex PCR; TCRdb's copy keeps in-frame clones and lacks some. The sample holds about 130,000 clones, approximately 80% seen once. Input material: PBMCs. The receptors here all came from a human donor in good health.

This clone was seen once. This sequence joins TRBV10-3 and TRBJ2-7; the match to TRBD2 covers 7 bases. Trimming took 6 bases from V and 5 from J; bases not matched to a gene: 4. The germline V gene encodes CDR1 ENHRY and CDR2 SYGVKD. This CDR3 is 12 amino acids long. CDR3 sequence (DNA): TGTGCCATCAGGCGCACTAGCGACGAGCAGTACTTC. Translating gives CAIRRTSDEQYF.

Concerning this clone itself: The junction departs from the called germline gene at one end, perhaps through a read error. The V gene is TRBV29-1, the J gene TRBJ1-2, with 7 bases that match TRBD1. The CDR3 runs 12 residues. From germline, CDR1 is SQVTM and CDR2 ANQGSEA. CDR3 loop: CSVEDRVNFYTF. CDR3 in DNA: TGCAGCGTAGAAGACAGGGTCAACTTCTACACCTTC.

The J gene is TRBJ2-7, the V gene TRBV5-6; 9 positions agree with TRBD1. This CDR3 comprises 14 residues. Per the germline V gene, CDR1 is SGHDT and CDR2 is YYEEEE. The trim removed 3 bases at V and 2 bases at J, leaving 3 bases unmatched. The CDR3 spells CASSWTGVPYEQYF. In DNA form, the CDR3 reads TGTGCCAGCAGCTGGACAGGGGTTCCCTACGAGCAGTACTTC.

This clone was detected a few times. V is TRBV6-5 and J is TRBJ1-6; D unclear. The CDR3 totals 13 residues. Germline CDR1 MNHEY, CDR2 SVGAGI. The ends were cut back, 5 bases at V and 6 bases at J, with 8 bases in the middle. The CDR3 DNA sequence: TGTGCCAGCAGTGAACCCAGTAATTCACCCCTCCACTTT. This codes for CASSEPSNSPLHF.

The chain employs TRBV9 and TRBJ2-3; TRBD2 aligns across 9 bases. The CDR3 is made up of 16 amino acids. Germline trimming cut 3 bases from V and 0 bases from J; bases unmatched to any gene: 5. Germline loops: CDR1 SGDLS, CDR2 YYNGEE. Here the CDR3 reads CASSDPLAGSTDTQYF. Here the CDR3 DNA reads TGTGCCAGCAGCGATCCGCTAGCGGGGAGCACAGATACGCAGTATTTT.

This chain connects TRBV7-2 to TRBJ1-2, with 9 bases matching TRBD1. V gave up 2 bases and J gave up 12 bases; unmatched junction bases: 13. The CDR3 loop spans 15 amino acids. Germline V gives CDR1 SGHTA, CDR2 FQGNSA. CDR3 in amino acids: CASSLNGIGQGRNTF. The CDR3 DNA is TGTGCCAGCAGCTTAAACGGGATCGGACAGGGGCGGAACACCTTC.

The chain recombines TRBV19 with TRBJ1-6, with TRBD1 as a possible D gene (6 bases). V lost 5 bases, J lost 7 bases, and 12 bases lay in between. CDR1 is LNHDA, CDR2 SQIVND, per germline (reference sequence). The CDR3 runs 14 residues. The CDR3, as DNA: TGTGCCAGTAGTGCACAGGGTGGCAATTCACCCCTCCACTTT. Protein sequence: CASSAQGGNSPLHF.

This clone came up once. The chain combines TRBV25-1 with TRBJ2-3; TRBD2 might be the D (6 bases). The length of the CDR3 is 14 residues. Germline CDR1 and CDR2: MGHDK and SYGVNS. V was trimmed by 4 bases and J by 7 bases, leaving 15 bases between them. CDR3 DNA sequence: TGTGCCAGCAGTGGATCCGCGTGGACTAATACGCAGTATTTT. Translating gives CASSGSAWTNTQYF. Together with reference TRBV25-1 and TRBJ2-3, the CDR3 gives the full variable domain: EADIYQTPRYLVIGTGKKITLECSQTMGHDKMYWYQQDPGMELHLIHYSYGVNSTEKGDLSSESTVSRIRTEHFPLTLESARPSHTSQYLCASSGSAWTNTQYFGPGTRLTVL.

The gene calls are TRBV28 and TRBJ1-2; weak D call: TRBD1 (5 bases). Deletions cut 7 bases from V and 0 bases from J, with 18 bases between. This CDR3 is 16 amino acids long. The V gene's germline CDR1 is MDHEN and CDR2 SYDVKM. The CDR3, as DNA: TGTGCCAGCACCGAAAATAACCGGGGGACTAACTATGGCTACACCTTC. This gives the protein CASTENNRGTNYGYTF.

The chain combines TRBV11-2 with TRBJ2-5; D is possibly TRBD2 (5 bases). The CDR3 contains 15 residues. V was pared by 5 bases and J by 7 bases, with 20 bases between. The germline gives CDR1 SGHAT, CDR2 FQNNGV. CDR3 coding DNA: TGTGCCAGCAGCCGCATCCGGACGCCAGAGGGGACCCAGTACTTC. This encodes CASSRIRTPEGTQYF.

The chain couples TRBV7-3 to TRBJ2-5; 8 nucleotides align to TRBD2. The CDR3 runs to 15 residues. With V trimmed by 2 bases and J by 5 bases, 7 bases remained unmatched. The germline V gene encodes CDR1 SGHTA and CDR2 FQGTGA. The CDR3 reads CASSLAGGHVETQYF. The CDR3 DNA follows: TGTGCCAGCAGCTTAGCGGGGGGCCACGTGGAGACCCAGTACTTC.

This sequence joins TRBV27 and TRBJ2-7; D is perhaps TRBD1 (6 bases). This CDR3 has 14 amino acids. V lost 2 bases to trimming and J lost 7 bases, with 15 bases between them. Per the germline V gene, CDR1 is MNHEY and CDR2 is SMNVEV (reference sequence). CDR3 DNA: TGTGCCAGCAGTTTAATAGAAGGGGGTGGGGAGCAGTACTTC. Translation: CASSLIEGGGEQYF.

The rearrangement joins TRBV14 to TRBJ1-2; possibly TRBD1 for D (5 bases). Trimming cost V 1 base and J 7 bases, with 16 bases left between them. This CDR3 comprises 15 residues. CDR1 SGHDN and CDR2 FVKESK come from the germline V gene. In nucleotides, the CDR3 is TGTGCCAGCAGCCAAGGTCGGCAGGGAATATCTGGCTACACCTTC. It yields the protein CASSQGRQGISGYTF.

The chain links TRBV19 to TRBJ1-1, with D perhaps matching TRBD1 (5 bases). Per germline, CDR1 LNHDA and CDR2 SQIVND (reference sequence). This CDR3 is 15 amino acids long. V was shortened by 0 bases and J by 1 base, with 9 bases between the two germline ends. The CDR3 loop reads CASSIDGGANTEAFF. The CDR3 DNA is TGTGCCAGTAGTATAGATGGAGGGGCGAACACTGAAGCTTTCTTT.

This chain links TRBV5-1 with TRBJ2-2; D is unclear. CDR3 length equals 13 residues. Germline V gene lookup returns CDR1 SGHRS and CDR2 YFSETQ. Trimming cost V 4 bases and J 1 base, with 5 bases left between them. Here the CDR3 reads CASSVQNTGELFF. The CDR3 bases are TGCGCCAGCAGCGTACAGAACACCGGGGAGCTGTTTTTT.

This chain uses TRBV2 with TRBJ2-5, with 11 bases identical to TRBD1. Germline V gene sequence: CDR1 SNHLY, CDR2 FYNNEI. Germline trimming cut 3 bases from V and 9 bases from J; bases unmatched to any gene: 6. CDR3 length: 14 amino acids. This CDR3 reads CASSDGTGGLPQYF. The CDR3 nucleotides read TGTGCCAGCAGTGACGGGACAGGGGGATTGCCCCAGTACTTC.

The chain couples TRBV9 to TRBJ2-7; D is undetermined. There are 14 residues in the CDR3. Germline V gives CDR1 SGDLS, CDR2 YYNGEE. Trimming cost V 4 bases and J 2 bases, with 13 bases left between them. DNA of the CDR3: TGTGCCAGCAGCCCCCCTAACAGAGCCTACGAGCAGTACTTC. Translated: CASSPPNRAYEQYF.

The sample holds one count of this clone. The CDR3 here is CASSLVAGRNTEAFF. Written as DNA, the CDR3 is TGTGCCAGCAGCTTAGTAGCGGGGAGGAACACTGAAGCTTTCTTT. The V gene is TRBV7-9, the J gene TRBJ1-1; D uncertain. The germline V gene encodes CDR1 SEHNR and CDR2 FQNEAQ (reference sequence). The CDR3 covers 15 residues. Trimming left V 1 base short and J 1 base short, with 10 bases between.